These T cell receptor beta chains were read from a single sample in a study of CD8+ T cells in alopecia areata. This table comes from immunoSEQ multiplex PCR, and its TCRdb copy is limited to in-frame clones, with some not included. The sample lists about 150,000 clones, about 87% occurring once. The sequences come from CD8+ T cells sorted from blood, collected at week 0. These TCRs come from a human donor with alopecia areata. Each CDR3 is given with its conserved first and last residue. The order of the fields is V gene, D gene, J gene, clone size, CDR3 protein, CDR3 DNA. D genes are given only for firm matches. Size is stated for part of the rows, as once, few or many counts, or as a class when the clone is expanded.

V: TRBV7-8
D: NA
J: TRBJ1-1
size: NA
CDR3: CASSLVPPSGGMNTEAFF
DNA: TGTGCCAGCAGCTTAGTCCCCCCTTCGGGAGGGATGAACACTGAAGCTTTCTTT

V: TRBV9
D: NA
J: TRBJ2-3
size: NA
CDR3: CASSGSTDTQYF
DNA: TGTGCCAGCAGCGGCAGCACAGATACGCAGTATTTT

V: TRBV29-1
D: NA
J: TRBJ2-7
size: few
CDR3: CSVAREPGPRDEQYF
DNA: TGCAGCGTTGCGAGAGAGCCGGGACCGCGGGACGAGCAGTACTTC

V: TRBV2
D: TRBD2
J: TRBJ2-5
size: NA
CDR3: CATFFRLAGAMETQYF
DNA: TGTGCCACCTTTTTCAGACTAGCGGGAGCGATGGAGACCCAGTACTTC

V: TRBV7-9
D: NA
J: TRBJ2-2
size: once
CDR3: CASPVRGNNGELFF
DNA: TGTGCCAGCCCTGTTAGAGGAAACAACGGGGAGCTGTTTTTT

V: TRBV27
D: TRBD2
J: TRBJ2-1
size: NA
CDR3: CASSGLAGGPMGEQFF
DNA: TGTGCCAGCAGTGGACTAGCGGGAGGGCCTATGGGTGAGCAGTTCTTC

V: TRBV4-2
D: NA
J: TRBJ2-1
size: few
CDR3: CASSQEEAGYYNEQFF
DNA: TGTGCCAGCAGCCAAGAGGAAGCGGGTTACTACAATGAGCAGTTCTTC

V: TRBV7-9
D: NA
J: TRBJ2-5
size: NA
CDR3: CASSLATDRETQYF
DNA: TGTGCCAGCAGCTTAGCCACGGACCGGGAGACCCAGTACTTC

V: TRBV10-3
D: TRBD2
J: TRBJ2-1
size: NA
CDR3: CAISESRTSVYNEQFF
DNA: TGTGCCATCAGTGAGTCGAGGACTAGCGTCTACAATGAGCAGTTCTTC

V: TRBV6-5
D: NA
J: TRBJ2-5
size: NA
CDR3: CASITYDGTQYF
DNA: TGTGCCAGCATTACGTACGATGGGACCCAGTACTTC

V: TRBV2
D: TRBD1
J: TRBJ2-1
size: NA
CDR3: CASSFYRGSTYNEQFF
DNA: TGTGCCAGCTCCTTCTACAGGGGTTCAACCTACAATGAGCAGTTCTTC

V: TRBV2
D: NA
J: TRBJ2-7
size: NA
CDR3: CASMGNEQYF
DNA: TGTGCCAGCATGGGTAACGAGCAGTACTTC

V: TRBV11-2
D: TRBD1
J: TRBJ2-1
size: NA
CDR3: CASSLGAGGYGEQFF
DNA: TGTGCCAGCAGTTTGGGGGCAGGGGGCTACGGTGAGCAGTTCTTC

V: TRBV4-1
D: TRBD1
J: TRBJ2-5
size: few
CDR3: CASSQQRGQGSKKETQYF
DNA: TGCGCCAGCAGCCAGCAAAGGGGACAGGGGTCAAAGAAAGAGACCCAGTACTTC

V: TRBV29-1
D: TRBD1
J: TRBJ1-2
size: NA
CDR3: CSVRQGDGYGYTF
DNA: TGCAGCGTTCGGCAGGGGGACGGCTATGGCTACACCTTC

V: TRBV5-1
D: NA
J: TRBJ2-3
size: NA
CDR3: CASNLGESTDTQYF
DNA: TGCGCCAGCAACTTAGGGGAGAGCACAGATACGCAGTATTTT

V: TRBV9
D: TRBD1
J: TRBJ2-1
size: NA
CDR3: CASSVRDRGYNEQFF
DNA: TGTGCCAGCAGCGTCCGGGACAGGGGCTACAATGAGCAGTTCTTC

V: TRBV29-1
D: TRBD2
J: TRBJ2-7
size: NA
CDR3: CSVGASGPYEQYF
DNA: TGCAGCGTTGGTGCTAGCGGTCCCTACGAGCAGTACTTC

V: TRBV27
D: NA
J: TRBJ2-7
size: NA
CDR3: CASSWGPSYEQYF
DNA: TGTGCCAGCAGCTGGGGGCCCTCCTACGAGCAGTACTTC

V: TRBV6-1
D: NA
J: TRBJ2-7
size: NA
CDR3: CASSFRDTDYEQYF
DNA: TGTGCCAGCAGTTTCCGGGACACGGACTACGAGCAGTACTTC

V: TRBV5-4
D: TRBD1
J: TRBJ2-1
size: NA
CDR3: CASSAGQGYEQFF
DNA: TGTGCCAGCAGCGCGGGACAGGGGTATGAGCAGTTCTTC

V: TRBV5-8
D: NA
J: TRBJ2-7
size: once
CDR3: CASSWASYEQYF
DNA: TGTGCCAGCAGCTGGGCATCCTACGAGCAGTACTTC

V: TRBV4-1
D: TRBD1
J: TRBJ1-2
size: NA
CDR3: CASSQDQGTVYGYTF
DNA: TGCGCCAGCAGCCAAGATCAGGGGACAGTCTATGGCTACACCTTC

V: TRBV10-2
D: NA
J: TRBJ1-4
size: NA
CDR3: CASSEQRGQNEKLFF
DNA: TGCGCCAGCAGTGAGCAAAGGGGCCAAAATGAAAAACTGTTTTTT

V: TRBV4-1
D: NA
J: TRBJ1-1
size: NA
CDR3: CASSQGYGNTEAFF
DNA: TGCGCCAGCAGCCAAGGATACGGGAACACTGAAGCTTTCTTT

V: TRBV29-1
D: NA
J: TRBJ1-2
size: NA
CDR3: CSVDGRDISNYGYTF
DNA: TGCAGCGTTGATGGCAGGGATATTTCTAACTATGGCTACACCTTC

V: TRBV10-3
D: TRBD1
J: TRBJ1-2
size: once
CDR3: CAISGEGTAVYYGYTF
DNA: TGTGCCATCAGTGGGGAAGGGACAGCCGTTTACTATGGCTACACCTTC

V: TRBV4-2
D: TRBD2
J: TRBJ2-3
size: NA
CDR3: CASSQKVGATSGRAGTDTQYF
DNA: TGTGCCAGCAGCCAAAAGGTCGGAGCGACTAGCGGGAGGGCCGGGACAGATACGCAGTATTTT

V: TRBV5-1
D: TRBD1
J: TRBJ1-1
size: NA
CDR3: CASSLDGQGLNTEAFF
DNA: TGCGCCAGCAGCTTGGACGGACAGGGTTTGAACACTGAAGCTTTCTTT

V: TRBV2
D: NA
J: TRBJ2-2
size: NA
CDR3: CASSDDSRKANTGELFF
DNA: TGTGCCAGCAGTGACGATAGTAGGAAGGCGAACACCGGGGAGCTGTTTTTT

V: TRBV30
D: NA
J: TRBJ2-2
size: once
CDR3: CAWNIVGNTGELFF
DNA: TGTGCCTGGAATATAGTAGGGAACACCGGGGAGCTGTTTTTT

V: TRBV7-8
D: TRBD1
J: TRBJ2-1
size: NA
CDR3: CASKGTGAFNEQFF
DNA: TGTGCCAGCAAGGGGACAGGGGCTTTCAATGAGCAGTTCTTC

V: TRBV6-5
D: NA
J: TRBJ2-1
size: few
CDR3: CASSYRTDSYNEQFF
DNA: TGTGCCAGCAGTTACCGAACGGATTCCTACAATGAGCAGTTCTTC